This T cell receptor beta chain emerged from a study of blood T cells in healthy people across ages. Next came a second PCR, run for about 6 to 11 cycles, which used a sample-barcoded 5' primer along with a J-beta primer mix. Each single sample gave us at least 2.5 million CDR3-containing paired-end reads. TCRdb reanalysed the 5' RACE reads using MiXCR and keeps one entry per CDR3 protein. The table includes roughly 2 million distinct CDR3 sequences, about 50% detected once. The source material was blood. The receptor was derived from a middle-aged woman in good health.

The CDR3 loop reads CSASTSDEQYF. CDR3 nucleotide sequence: TGCAGTGCTTCAACTAGCGATGAGCAGTACTTC. The genes are TRBV20-1 and TRBJ2-1; 7 bases are a match to TRBD2. The J call is in doubt because the DNA end fits TRBJ2-7 better. The CDR3 has 11 residues. Germline loops: CDR1 DFQATT, CDR2 SNEGSKA (reference sequence).